This passage covers 16 T cell receptor beta chains from one sample sequenced in a study of CD8+ T cells in alopecia areata. Sequencing used cDNA as its template, made by extracting RNA and reverse transcribing it. The data were produced by immunoSEQ multiplex PCR, yet TCRdb's version contains in-frame clones alone and is incomplete. This table holds around 290,000 clones, roughly 60% found once. As to treatment: oral pan-JAK inhibitor, 5-10 mg twice daily. The input for sequencing was CD4+ T cells sorted from blood, taken at week 24, from a patient treated with tofacitinib. The receptors shown here come from a human donor with alopecia areata.

Notes on this clone: Other DNA sequences of this sample code for an identical CDR3. J is TRBJ2-7 and V is TRBV4-1; D perhaps matches TRBD1 (5 bases). V was trimmed by 2 bases and J by 1 base, leaving 9 bases between them. The CDR3 extends over 14 amino acids. The germline V gene has CDR1 MGHRA and CDR2 YSYEKL. CDR3 in amino acids: CASSQPTDSYEQYF. DNA of the CDR3: TGCGCCAGCAGCCAACCGACAGATTCCTACGAGCAGTACTTC.

V is TRBV30 and J is TRBJ2-2; maybe TRBD1 (6 bases). Germline values: CDR1 GTSNPN, CDR2 SVGIG (reference sequence). This CDR3 contains 14 residues. Trimming stripped 1 base from V and 1 base from J, with 7 bases between. CDR3 DNA: TGTGCCTGGAGTGAGACAGGGAACACCGGGGAGCTGTTTTTT. Its translation: CAWSETGNTGELFF.

The chain recombines TRBV7-2 with TRBJ1-1; the match to TRBD1 covers 8 bases. The junction had 6 bases not matched to a gene; V was cut back by 6 bases and J by 6 bases. CDR3 length: 13 amino acids. Germline CDR1 SGHTA, CDR2 FQGNSA. CDR3 amino acids: CASRQGARAEAFF. CDR3 DNA sequence: TGTGCCAGCAGGCAGGGGGCGCGAGCTGAAGCTTTCTTT.

The chain uses TRBV5-4 and TRBJ2-3, with TRBD2 identical over 13 bases. CDR3 length: 17 amino acids. Germline loops: CDR1 SGHNT, CDR2 YYREEE (reference sequence). The V and J ends lost 4 bases and 1 base, in that order; junction bases with no gene match: 6. The CDR3 sequence: CASSPGTSGARTDTQYF. The CDR3 nucleotides are TGTGCCAGCAGCCCGGGGACTAGCGGGGCTCGCACAGATACGCAGTATTTT.

On this clone: In the same sample, other DNA sequences code for this CDR3. This chain joins TRBV5-1 and TRBJ1-5, with 7 bases matching TRBD1. The germline gives CDR1 SGHRS, CDR2 YFSETQ. The CDR3 totals 14 residues. V dropped 0 bases and J dropped 5; count of bases not matched to a gene: 2. CDR3 residues: CASSLGQGDQPQHF. In nucleotides, the CDR3 is TGCGCCAGCAGCTTGGGACAGGGCGATCAGCCCCAGCATTTT.

Remarks on this clone: Other DNA sequences in the same sample also yield this CDR3. The rearrangement links TRBV20-1 to TRBJ2-1; no reliable D call. V was trimmed by 6 bases and J by 6 bases, leaving 9 bases between them. The germline gives CDR1 DFQATT, CDR2 SNEGSKA (reference sequence). This CDR3 contains 11 residues. Here the CDR3 DNA reads TGCAGTGCCTTAAGAGGCAATGAGCAGTTCTTC. This sequence encodes CSALRGNEQFF.

The rearrangement joins TRBV5-1 to TRBJ2-7; TRBD1 matches 8 bases. CDR1 is SGHRS, CDR2 YFSETQ, per germline. V gave up 3 bases and J gave up 0 bases; unmatched junction bases: 8. CDR3 size: 16 residues. CDR3 bases: TGCGCCAGCAGCTCCACACGACAGGGGAGCTCCTACGAGCAGTACTTC. Translated, it gives CASSSTRQGSSYEQYF.

This chain uses TRBV7-9 with TRBJ2-6; no clear D gene. Germline CDR1 and CDR2: SEHNR and FQNEAQ (reference sequence). This CDR3 has 13 amino acids. Trimming pared 5 bases from V and 4 bases from J, leaving 6 bases between. The CDR3 sequence: CASSLRGANVLTF. CDR3 in DNA: TGTGCCAGCAGCCTCCGAGGGGCCAACGTCCTGACTTTC.

This clone was counted a single time. This chain links TRBV29-1 with TRBJ1-2; 8 nucleotides match TRBD1. With 7 bases clipped from V and 3 bases from J, the junction kept 7 bases outside the gene matches. This CDR3 comprises 13 residues. The germline gives CDR1 SQVTM, CDR2 ANQGSEA. The CDR3 spells CSARGLGDYGYTF. In DNA form, the CDR3 reads TGCAGCGCCAGGGGGCTGGGTGACTATGGCTACACCTTC.

CDR3: CAWNRSRGRGGSPLHF. DNA of the CDR3: TGTGCCTGGAACCGCTCGAGGGGGCGCGGTGGATCACCCCTCCACTTT. The J gene is TRBJ1-6, the V gene TRBV30; the match to TRBD1 covers 7 bases. The germline V gene encodes CDR1 GTSNPN and CDR2 SVGIG (reference sequence). The CDR3 totals 16 residues. The ends lost 4 bases at V and 10 bases at J; junction bases unmatched: 16.

This clone was seen a handful of times. Other DNA sequences in this specimen translate into the identical CDR3. DNA of the CDR3: TGTGCCTGGAGTAACGGAGAGACCCAGTACTTC. Its protein is CAWSNGETQYF. V usage is TRBV30 and J usage is TRBJ2-5; D gene ambiguous. The germline V gene has CDR1 GTSNPN and CDR2 SVGIG (reference sequence). The CDR3 covers 11 residues. V shed 2 bases and J shed 4 bases, with 5 bases lying between them.

In its sample, this clone was seen a few times. This chain joins TRBV28 and TRBJ1-1; the D is unclear. With 6 bases removed from V and 0 bases from J, the gap between germline ends came to 8 bases. This CDR3 has 13 amino acids. Germline CDR1 is MDHEN and CDR2 is SYDVKM. CDR3 DNA: TGTGCCAGCAGGGGCGGGGTGAACACTGAAGCTTTCTTT. Translated: CASRGGVNTEAFF.

This chain uses TRBV27 with TRBJ2-1; tentatively, D is TRBD1 (5 bases). With 3 bases removed from V and 5 bases from J, the gap between germline ends came to 17 bases. Germline V gene lookup returns CDR1 MNHEY and CDR2 SMNVEV (reference sequence). This CDR3 has 16 residues. As DNA, the CDR3 is TGTGCCAGCAGTTTTAGTCCAGGGAAGGCCAACAATGAGCAGTTCTTC. Encoded protein: CASSFSPGKANNEQFF.

The chain carries TRBV10-3 and TRBJ2-5; D might be TRBD2 (6 bases). CDR1 is ENHRY and CDR2 is SYGVKD in the germline V gene. CDR3 length: 14 amino acids. Between the trimmed V and J ends, which lost 2 bases and 4 bases, there was a span of 11 bases. DNA of the CDR3: TGTGCCATCAGTGAGATGATGGGGGGAGAGACCCAGTACTTC. Translated: CAISEMMGGETQYF.

This clone was detected only a few times. The chain is built from TRBV7-8 and TRBJ1-3; the D gene is possibly TRBD1 (6 bases). Trimming shortened V by 2 bases and J by 1 base, and 9 bases separated the two germline ends. The V gene's germline CDR1 is SGHVS and CDR2 FQNEAQ. This CDR3 spans 15 amino acids. CDR3 sequence: CASSLQQGSGNTIYF. The CDR3 bases are TGTGCCAGCAGCTTACAACAGGGTTCTGGAAACACCATATATTTT.

This clone came up a few times. The V and J genes are TRBV18 and TRBJ1-4; tentative D call: TRBD1 (5 bases). The CDR3 spans 15 residues. Germline assignment: CDR1 KGHSH and CDR2 LQKENI. V lost 1 base, J lost 5 bases, and 11 bases lay in between. CDR3 residues: CASSPRLGRNEKLFF. CDR3 nucleotide sequence: TGTGCCAGCTCACCACGTCTGGGGCGGAATGAAAAACTGTTTTTT.